The rows below give T cell receptor beta chains drawn from one sample of a study of blood T cell repertoires in COVID-19. Assay used: immunoSEQ multiplex PCR; TCRdb lists only in-frame clones, some missing. The sample has roughly 26,000 clones; around 93% are singletons. The sequenced sample consisted of peripheral blood. The receptors were gathered from a human donor in a cohort sampled during active COVID-19. Each CDR3 is given with its conserved first and last residue. Fields, in order: J gene, V gene, clone size, D gene, CDR3 length, CDR3 DNA, CDR3 protein. D genes are given only for firm matches. Rows give clone size only sometimes, using once, few, many, or a class for an expanded clone.

j_gene: TRBJ2-2
v_gene: TRBV5-1
abundance: .
d_gene: .
len: 14
CDR3nt: TGCGCCAGCAGCTTTCGGGCGGGCACCGGGGAGCTGTTTTTT
CDR3aa: CASSFRAGTGELFF

j_gene: TRBJ1-3
v_gene: TRBV4-1
abundance: .
d_gene: TRBD1
len: 17
CDR3nt: TGCGCCAGCAGCCAACCGGGTCGGACAGGGGTCGGAAACACCATATATTTT
CDR3aa: CASSQPGRTGVGNTIYF

j_gene: TRBJ2-4
v_gene: TRBV6-5
abundance: .
d_gene: .
len: 16
CDR3nt: TGTGCCAGCAGTTACTCGGGGGCTTTCCCCAAAAACATTCAGTACTTC
CDR3aa: CASSYSGAFPKNIQYF

j_gene: TRBJ2-1
v_gene: TRBV6-1
abundance: .
d_gene: .
len: 16
CDR3nt: TGTGCCAGCAGTGAAGCCGCATTTAGCGTCTACAATGAGCAGTTCTTC
CDR3aa: CASSEAAFSVYNEQFF

j_gene: TRBJ2-3
v_gene: TRBV7-3
abundance: .
d_gene: TRBD2
len: 20
CDR3nt: TGTGCCAGCAGCTTAACGGCTCCAGCGGGGGGCCCAACTAGCACAGATACGCAGTATTTT
CDR3aa: CASSLTAPAGGPTSTDTQYF

j_gene: TRBJ2-6
v_gene: TRBV6-6
abundance: .
d_gene: .
len: 22
CDR3nt: TGTGCCAGCAGCTTGGACGGGTGGTACATGGCGGGGGCCCAGTCTGGGGCCAACGTCCTGACTTTC
CDR3aa: CASSLDGWYMAGAQSGANVLTF

j_gene: TRBJ1-6
v_gene: TRBV28
abundance: medium-sized
d_gene: TRBD1
len: 16
CDR3nt: TGTGCCAGCAGAACCGAATCGGACAGGGAGAATTCACCCCTCCACTTT
CDR3aa: CASRTESDRENSPLHF

j_gene: TRBJ1-2
v_gene: TRBV10-3
abundance: .
d_gene: .
len: 12
CDR3nt: TGTGCCATCAGTGAGTCGACAGATGGCTACACCTTC
CDR3aa: CAISESTDGYTF

j_gene: TRBJ2-5
v_gene: TRBV12-3/TRBV12-4
abundance: .
d_gene: TRBD1
len: 12
CDR3nt: TGTGCCAGTCGACAGGGGCAAGAGACCCAGTACTTC
CDR3aa: CASRQGQETQYF

j_gene: TRBJ2-3
v_gene: TRBV4-1
abundance: .
d_gene: .
len: 18
CDR3nt: TGCGCCAGCAGCCAAGGGCGGTTAGCGGACCTAGGAACAGATACGCAGTATTTT
CDR3aa: CASSQGRLADLGTDTQYF

j_gene: TRBJ1-3
v_gene: TRBV7-9
abundance: few
d_gene: .
len: 16
CDR3nt: TGTGCCAGCAGCCCGGGGACGGACAGCTCTGGAAACACCATATATTTT
CDR3aa: CASSPGTDSSGNTIYF

j_gene: TRBJ1-5
v_gene: TRBV11-2
abundance: .
d_gene: .
len: 15
CDR3nt: TGTGCCAGCAGCTTAGTGGCGGGGGCCAATCAGCCCCAGCATTTT
CDR3aa: CASSLVAGANQPQHF

j_gene: TRBJ2-1
v_gene: TRBV5-6
abundance: .
d_gene: .
len: 16
CDR3nt: TGTGCCAGCAGCGTCATGGACAGAAGATCCGTTGAGGAGCAGTTCTTC
CDR3aa: CASSVMDRRSVEEQFF

j_gene: TRBJ2-3
v_gene: TRBV6-1
abundance: .
d_gene: TRBD2
len: 18
CDR3nt: TGTGCCAGCAGTGAAATTACTAGCGGGGGGCTCTTAGGGAATACGCAGTATTTT
CDR3aa: CASSEITSGGLLGNTQYF

j_gene: TRBJ1-5
v_gene: TRBV7-2
abundance: .
d_gene: TRBD1
len: 15
CDR3nt: TGTGCCAGCAGCTTCACAGGGGTTTGGAATCAGCCCCAGCATTTT
CDR3aa: CASSFTGVWNQPQHF

j_gene: TRBJ2-1
v_gene: TRBV3-1/TRBV3-2
abundance: .
d_gene: .
len: 14
CDR3nt: TGTGCCAGCAGCCAAGGGCAGGGATGGAATGAGCAGTTCTTC
CDR3aa: CASSQGQGWNEQFF

j_gene: TRBJ2-5
v_gene: TRBV7-6
abundance: .
d_gene: .
len: 14
CDR3nt: TGTGCCAGCAGCTTAAGCAGCGAGGGAGAGACCCAGTACTTC
CDR3aa: CASSLSSEGETQYF

j_gene: TRBJ1-4
v_gene: TRBV19
abundance: .
d_gene: .
len: 14
CDR3nt: TGTGCCAGTAGTTTATGGTCGTCTGGCGAAAAACTGTTTTTT
CDR3aa: CASSLWSSGEKLFF

j_gene: TRBJ2-2
v_gene: TRBV6-2/TRBV6-3
abundance: .
d_gene: TRBD2
len: 17
CDR3nt: TGTGCCAGCAGTAACCCGGTGGCTAGCGGGACAACCGGGGAGCTGTTTTTT
CDR3aa: CASSNPVASGTTGELFF

j_gene: TRBJ1-4
v_gene: TRBV4-1
abundance: once
d_gene: .
len: 14
CDR3nt: TGCGCCAGCAGCCAGGGAGGGATAAATGAAAAACTGTTTTTT
CDR3aa: CASSQGGINEKLFF

j_gene: TRBJ2-5
v_gene: TRBV14
abundance: .
d_gene: TRBD1
len: 15
CDR3nt: TGTGCCAGCAGCCAACGGACAGGGGGTGTCGAGACCCAGTACTTC
CDR3aa: CASSQRTGGVETQYF

j_gene: TRBJ2-5
v_gene: TRBV3-1/TRBV3-2
abundance: .
d_gene: .
len: 15
CDR3nt: TGTGCCAGCAGCCTATCTCGGACAGGAGGGGAGACCCAGTACTTC
CDR3aa: CASSLSRTGGETQYF

j_gene: TRBJ1-1
v_gene: TRBV14
abundance: .
d_gene: .
len: 16
CDR3nt: TGTGCCAGCAGCCAGCCCCTGGGCAGCATGATCTCTGAAGCTTTCTTT
CDR3aa: CASSQPLGSMISEAFF

j_gene: TRBJ1-2
v_gene: TRBV3-1/TRBV3-2
abundance: .
d_gene: TRBD1
len: 12
CDR3nt: TGTGCCAGCAGCCGGACAGGGCAAGGCTACACCTTC
CDR3aa: CASSRTGQGYTF